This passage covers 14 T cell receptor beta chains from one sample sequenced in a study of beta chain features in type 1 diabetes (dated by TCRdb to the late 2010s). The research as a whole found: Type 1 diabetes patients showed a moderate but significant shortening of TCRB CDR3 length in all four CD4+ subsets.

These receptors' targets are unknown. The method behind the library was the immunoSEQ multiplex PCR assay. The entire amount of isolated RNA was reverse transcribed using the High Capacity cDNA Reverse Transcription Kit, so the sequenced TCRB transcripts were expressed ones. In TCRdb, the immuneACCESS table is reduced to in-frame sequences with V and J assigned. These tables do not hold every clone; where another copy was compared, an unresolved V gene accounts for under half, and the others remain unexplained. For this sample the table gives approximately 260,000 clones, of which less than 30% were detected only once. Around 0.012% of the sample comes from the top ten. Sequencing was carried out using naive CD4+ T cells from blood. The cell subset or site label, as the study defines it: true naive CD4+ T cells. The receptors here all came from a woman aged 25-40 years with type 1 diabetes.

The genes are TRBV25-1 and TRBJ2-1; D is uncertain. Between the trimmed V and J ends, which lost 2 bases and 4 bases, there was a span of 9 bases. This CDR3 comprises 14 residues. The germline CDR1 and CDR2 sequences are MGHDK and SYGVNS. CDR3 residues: CASSEPLSYNEQFF. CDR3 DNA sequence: TGTGCCAGCAGTGAACCCCTATCGTACAATGAGCAGTTCTTC.

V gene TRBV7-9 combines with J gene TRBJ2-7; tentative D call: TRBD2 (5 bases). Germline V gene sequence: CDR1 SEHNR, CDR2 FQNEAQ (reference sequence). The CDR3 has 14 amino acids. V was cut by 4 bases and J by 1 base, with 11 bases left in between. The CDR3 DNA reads TGTGCCAGCAGCTCGGTGAGGGAATCCTACGAGCAGTACTTC. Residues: CASSSVRESYEQYF.

CDR3 nucleotide sequence: TGTGCCAGCAGCTTAAGTGCAGGATTAAATCAGCCCCAGCATTTT. Its protein product is CASSLSAGLNQPQHF. The V gene is TRBV7-2, the J gene TRBJ1-5; D is uncertain. The CDR3 is made up of 15 amino acids. Deletions cut 2 bases from V and 4 bases from J, with 12 bases between. Per the germline V gene, CDR1 is SGHTA and CDR2 is FQGNSA.

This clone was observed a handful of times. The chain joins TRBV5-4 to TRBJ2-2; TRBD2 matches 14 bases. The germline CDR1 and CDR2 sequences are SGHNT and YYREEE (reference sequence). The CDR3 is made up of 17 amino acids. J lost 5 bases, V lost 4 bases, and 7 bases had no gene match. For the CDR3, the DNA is TGTGCCAGCAGCACGGGACTAGCGGGAGCTCCGACCGGGGAGCTGTTTTTT. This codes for CASSTGLAGAPTGELFF.

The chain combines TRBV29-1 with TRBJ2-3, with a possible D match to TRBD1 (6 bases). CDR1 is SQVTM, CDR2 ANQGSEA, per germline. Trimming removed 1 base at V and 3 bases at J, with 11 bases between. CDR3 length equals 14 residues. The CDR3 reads CSVEGDRSTDTQYF. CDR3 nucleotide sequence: TGCAGCGTTGAAGGTGACAGGAGTACAGATACGCAGTATTTT.

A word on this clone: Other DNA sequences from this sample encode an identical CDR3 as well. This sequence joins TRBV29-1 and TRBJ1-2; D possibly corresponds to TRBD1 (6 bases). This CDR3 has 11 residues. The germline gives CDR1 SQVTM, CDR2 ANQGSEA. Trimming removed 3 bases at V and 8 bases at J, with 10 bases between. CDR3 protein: CSVDRGGGYTF. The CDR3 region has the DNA TGCAGCGTTGACAGGGGAGGGGGCTACACCTTC.

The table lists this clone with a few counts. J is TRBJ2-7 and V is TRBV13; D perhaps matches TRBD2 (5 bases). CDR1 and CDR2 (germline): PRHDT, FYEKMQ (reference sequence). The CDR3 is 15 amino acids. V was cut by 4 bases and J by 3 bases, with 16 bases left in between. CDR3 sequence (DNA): TGTGCCAGCAGCTCCTTCGCGGGCGGGCGCTACGAGCAGTACTTC. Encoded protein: CASSSFAGGRYEQYF. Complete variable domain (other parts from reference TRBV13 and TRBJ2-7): AAGVIQSPRHLIKEKRETATLKCYPIPRHDTVYWYQQGPGQDPQFLISFYEKMQSDKGSIPDRFSAQQFSDYHSELNMSSLELGDSALYFCASSSFAGGRYEQYFGPGTRLTVT.

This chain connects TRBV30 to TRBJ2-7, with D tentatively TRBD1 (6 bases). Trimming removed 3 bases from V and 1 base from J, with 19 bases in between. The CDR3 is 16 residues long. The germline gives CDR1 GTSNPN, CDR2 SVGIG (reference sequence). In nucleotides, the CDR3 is TGTGCCTGGAGGGGGGCCTACACTTTCCATTCCTACGAGCAGTACTTC. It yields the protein CAWRGAYTFHSYEQYF. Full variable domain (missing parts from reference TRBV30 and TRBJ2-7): SQTIHQWPATLVQPVGSPLSLECTVEGTSNPNLYWYRQAAGRGLQLLFYSVGIGQISSEVPQNLSASRPQDRQFILSSKKLLLSDSGFYLCAWRGAYTFHSYEQYFGPGTRLTVT.

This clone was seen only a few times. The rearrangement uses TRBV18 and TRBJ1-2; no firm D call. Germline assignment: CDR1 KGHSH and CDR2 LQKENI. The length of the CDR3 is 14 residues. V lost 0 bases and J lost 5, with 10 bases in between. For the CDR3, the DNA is TGTGCCAGCTCACCACCAAGTACAGCTTATGGCTACACCTTC. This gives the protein CASSPPSTAYGYTF.

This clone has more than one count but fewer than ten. CDR3 in amino acids: CSVELARGMLDGYTF. CDR3 bases: TGCAGCGTTGAATTAGCCAGGGGGATGCTGGATGGCTACACCTTC. This chain connects TRBV29-1 to TRBJ1-2, with 7 nucleotides matching TRBD1. This CDR3 has 15 amino acids. The germline V gene has CDR1 SQVTM and CDR2 ANQGSEA. The ends lost 2 bases at V and 6 bases at J; junction bases unmatched: 12.

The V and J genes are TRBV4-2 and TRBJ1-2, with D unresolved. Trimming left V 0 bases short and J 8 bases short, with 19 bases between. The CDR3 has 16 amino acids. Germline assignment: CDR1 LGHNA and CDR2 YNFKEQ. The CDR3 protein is CASSQDPFGGIGGYTF. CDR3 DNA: TGTGCCAGCAGCCAAGACCCTTTCGGTGGCATCGGGGGCTACACCTTC.

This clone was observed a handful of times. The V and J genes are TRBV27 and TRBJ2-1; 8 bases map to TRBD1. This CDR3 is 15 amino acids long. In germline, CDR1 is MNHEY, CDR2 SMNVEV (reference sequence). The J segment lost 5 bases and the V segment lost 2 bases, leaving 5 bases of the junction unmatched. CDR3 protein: CASSLPGQGNNEQFF. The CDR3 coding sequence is TGTGCCAGCAGTTTACCAGGACAGGGAAACAATGAGCAGTTCTTC.

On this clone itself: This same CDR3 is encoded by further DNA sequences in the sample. Here the CDR3 DNA reads TGTGCCAGCAGTTCGGGACAGGGGGACTATGGCTACACCTTC. Its protein product is CASSSGQGDYGYTF. The chain combines TRBV28 with TRBJ1-2; 11 positions agree with TRBD1. CDR3 size: 14 residues. The germline gives CDR1 MDHEN, CDR2 SYDVKM. V lost 4 bases to trimming and J lost 3 bases; unmatched junction nucleotides: 1.

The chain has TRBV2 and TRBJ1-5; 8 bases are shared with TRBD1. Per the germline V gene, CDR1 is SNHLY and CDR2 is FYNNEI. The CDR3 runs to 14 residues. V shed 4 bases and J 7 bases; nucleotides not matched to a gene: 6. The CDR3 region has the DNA TGTGCCAGCAGTGGGACAGGGAATGGCCAGCCCCAGCATTTT. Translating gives CASSGTGNGQPQHF.